A selection of T cell receptor beta chains follows, all from one sample in a study of vaccination and CD4 T cells after COVID-19. Antigens of these TCRs are unknown. TCRdb reanalysed the PCR reads using MiXCR and keeps one entry per CDR3 protein. The sample carries roughly 15,000 distinct CDR3 sequences, less than 70% recorded once. The sample consisted of CD4+ T cells from blood, cultured in vitro. The receptors stem from a human donor who had recovered from COVID-19. The conserved cysteine and the conserved F or W are not part of the CDR3 here. Some rows mark clone size as missing; the rest say once, few, many or name a class of expanded clone.

clone size: .; J gene: TRBJ2-1; V gene: TRBV19; CDR3 protein: ASSIRRGRALYNEQF
clone size: .; J gene: TRBJ1-2; V gene: TRBV7-2; CDR3 protein: ASSLLGGYT
clone size: .; J gene: TRBJ2-5; V gene: TRBV6-1; CDR3 protein: ASLTRTPETQY
clone size: medium-sized; J gene: TRBJ2-7; V gene: TRBV28; CDR3 protein: ASSSAEGELTSYEQY
clone size: .; J gene: TRBJ1-2; V gene: TRBV6-2/TRBV6-3; CDR3 protein: ASSYTDRNGYT
clone size: .; J gene: TRBJ2-7; V gene: TRBV29-1; CDR3 protein: SVVVGLGTGDYEQY
clone size: few; J gene: TRBJ2-2; V gene: TRBV6-1; CDR3 protein: ASTQDPLNTGELF
clone size: .; J gene: TRBJ2-3; V gene: TRBV6-1; CDR3 protein: ASSRKFAADTQY
clone size: .; J gene: TRBJ2-1; V gene: TRBV25-1; CDR3 protein: ASSPKDRAYNEQF
clone size: once; J gene: TRBJ2-7; V gene: TRBV12-3/TRBV12-4; CDR3 protein: ASSLALTGGYEQY
clone size: few; J gene: TRBJ2-3; V gene: TRBV28; CDR3 protein: ASSSPHSPGQFTDTQY
clone size: .; J gene: TRBJ2-2; V gene: TRBV28; CDR3 protein: ASRGSSGKYTGELF
clone size: .; J gene: TRBJ2-5; V gene: TRBV20-1; CDR3 protein: SAIRGTEETQY
clone size: few; J gene: TRBJ1-5; V gene: TRBV19; CDR3 protein: ASTLADSRYQPQH
clone size: .; J gene: TRBJ1-6; V gene: TRBV7-9; CDR3 protein: ASSLFSRADSPLH
clone size: .; J gene: TRBJ2-7; V gene: TRBV6-1; CDR3 protein: ASSLADAYEQY
clone size: .; J gene: TRBJ2-7; V gene: TRBV5-1; CDR3 protein: ASSSTAGTYEQY
clone size: .; J gene: TRBJ2-7; V gene: TRBV6-4; CDR3 protein: AGRVQTVSYEQY
clone size: .; J gene: TRBJ2-4; V gene: TRBV11-2; CDR3 protein: ASSILAKNIQY
clone size: few; J gene: TRBJ2-1; V gene: TRBV24-1; CDR3 protein: AIMDRVHNEQF
clone size: .; J gene: TRBJ2-7; V gene: TRBV30; CDR3 protein: ASSTGRVYEQY
clone size: .; J gene: TRBJ1-1; V gene: TRBV20-1; CDR3 protein: SAISGTGTEAF
clone size: .; J gene: TRBJ2-7; V gene: TRBV7-3; CDR3 protein: ASSSVAGGSSYEQY
clone size: .; J gene: TRBJ1-1; V gene: TRBV15; CDR3 protein: ATSSQRGQHTEAF
clone size: few; J gene: TRBJ2-2; V gene: TRBV7-2; CDR3 protein: ASRHGRRGANTGELF
clone size: .; J gene: TRBJ2-5; V gene: TRBV6-1; CDR3 protein: ASRRTGVGETQY
clone size: .; J gene: TRBJ1-2; V gene: TRBV24-1; CDR3 protein: ATSPGQGYGYT
clone size: few; J gene: TRBJ1-2; V gene: TRBV12-3/TRBV12-4; CDR3 protein: ASSFGQGGYGYT
clone size: .; J gene: TRBJ2-7; V gene: TRBV2; CDR3 protein: ASSDPSIGQY